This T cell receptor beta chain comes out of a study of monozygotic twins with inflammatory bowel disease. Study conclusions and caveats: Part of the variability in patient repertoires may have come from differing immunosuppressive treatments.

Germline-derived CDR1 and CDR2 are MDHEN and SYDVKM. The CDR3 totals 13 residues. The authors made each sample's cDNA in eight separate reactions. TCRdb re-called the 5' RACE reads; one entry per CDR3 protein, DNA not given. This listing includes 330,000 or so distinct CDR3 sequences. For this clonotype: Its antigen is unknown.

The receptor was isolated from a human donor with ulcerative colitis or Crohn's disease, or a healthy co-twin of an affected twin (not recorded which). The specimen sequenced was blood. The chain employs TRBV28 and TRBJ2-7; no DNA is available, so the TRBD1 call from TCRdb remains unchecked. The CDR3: CASIGKGIYEQYF. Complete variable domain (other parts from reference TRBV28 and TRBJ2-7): DVKVTQSSRYLVKRTGEKVFLECVQDMDHENMFWYRQDPGLGLRLIYFSYDVKMKEKGDIPEGYSVSREKKERFSLILESASTNQTSMYLCASIGKGIYEQYFGPGTRLTVT.